The 22 T cell receptor beta chains in this list originate from one sample, sequenced in a study of T cell responses to AZD1222 COVID-19 vaccine. Clones were sequenced by immunoSEQ multiplex PCR, and TCRdb holds only the in-frame ones, with some missing. Of over 100,000 clones listed, roughly 90% are singletons. This specimen was peripheral blood, taken 28 days after the second AZD1222 dose. The source of these receptors is an adult who received the AZD1222 COVID-19 vaccine.

This chain links TRBV3-1 (or the pseudogene TRBV3-2) with TRBJ2-7; D uncertain. The V end was cut by 0 bases, the J end by 3 bases, with 3 bases between. The CDR3 consists of 12 residues. Germline loops: CDR1 LGHDT, CDR2 YNNKEL (reference sequence). Here the CDR3 DNA reads TGTGCCAGCAGCCAAGAGTACTACGAGCAGTACTTC. This translates into CASSQEYYEQYF.

The V gene is TRBV12-3 or TRBV12-4, the J gene TRBJ2-1, with TRBD2 as a possible D gene (6 bases). V gave up 4 bases and J gave up 12 bases, with 13 bases separating them. This CDR3 has 12 residues. The CDR3, as DNA: TGTGCCAGCAGTTCCTCGACTAGTCTGCAGTTCTTC. As protein: CASSSSTSLQFF.

This chain links TRBV3-1 (or the pseudogene TRBV3-2) with TRBJ2-1; 13 nucleotides match TRBD2. CDR1 and CDR2 (germline): LGHDT, YNNKEL (reference sequence). V trimming: 4 bases; J trimming: 0 bases; junction bases outside the gene matches: 3. The CDR3 is made up of 17 amino acids. The CDR3 here is CASSRGLAGRSYNEQFF. CDR3 nucleotide sequence: TGTGCCAGCAGCCGGGGACTAGCGGGGCGCTCCTACAATGAGCAGTTCTTC.

CDR3 in DNA: TGTGCCAGCAGCCGCGGGAGTGGGGATGAGCAGTTCTTC. Translating gives CASSRGSGDEQFF. The V call is TRBV7-3, the J call TRBJ2-1, with 7 bases identical to TRBD2. The CDR3 length is 13 residues. V gave up 5 bases and J gave up 8 bases; unmatched junction bases: 6. Germline CDR1 reads SGHTA; CDR2 reads FQGTGA.

The rearrangement links TRBV28 to TRBJ1-4; no definite D call. V shed 3 bases and J shed 3 bases, with 8 bases lying between them. This CDR3 contains 14 residues. Germline V gives CDR1 MDHEN, CDR2 SYDVKM. The DNA of the CDR3 is TGTGCCAGCAGTTTGTCAGGCCCTAATGAAAAACTGTTTTTT. Its translation: CASSLSGPNEKLFF.

V usage is TRBV20-1 and J usage is TRBJ2-3; D is uncertain. Trimming removed 3 bases at V and 2 bases at J, with 9 bases between. Germline CDR1 and CDR2: DFQATT and SNEGSKA (reference sequence). This CDR3 comprises 13 residues. The CDR3 nucleotides are TGCAGTGCTAGTTTTCAGGCCACAGATACGCAGTATTTT. Amino acid sequence: CSASFQATDTQYF.

The chain has TRBV4-1 and TRBJ1-2; D gene unclear. Germline V gene data show CDR1 as MGHRA and CDR2 as YSYEKL. V lost 0 bases and J 11 bases, leaving 10 bases between the germline ends. The CDR3 is 12 amino acids. The CDR3 protein is CASSQERLRYTF. The CDR3 DNA is TGCGCCAGCAGCCAAGAGCGGCTCAGGTACACCTTC.

This chain links TRBV28 with TRBJ1-1, with 7 bases that match TRBD1. V shed 7 bases and J 1 base; nucleotides not matched to a gene: 6. CDR1 MDHEN and CDR2 SYDVKM come from the germline V gene. There are 14 residues in the CDR3. The CDR3 loop reads CASTSTGSNTEAFF. CDR3 sequence (DNA): TGTGCCAGCACTTCGACAGGGTCGAACACTGAAGCTTTCTTT.

V and J are TRBV18 and TRBJ2-4; TRBD2 matches at 11 bases. Trimming at V came to 2 bases and at J to 1 base, leaving 10 bases not matched to a gene. CDR3 length: 19 residues. Germline V gives CDR1 KGHSH, CDR2 LQKENI. The CDR3, as DNA: TGTGCCAGCTCACCAATCGCTAGCGGGAGGAGGGGGGCCAAAAACATTCAGTACTTC. Translation: CASSPIASGRRGAKNIQYF. The full variable domain, completed using reference TRBV18 and TRBJ2-4, is NAGVMQNPRHLVRRRGQEARLRCSPMKGHSHVYWYRQLPEEGLKFMVYLQKENIIDESGMPKERFSAEFPKEGPSILRIQQVVRGDSAAYFCASSPIASGRRGAKNIQYFGAGTRLSVL.

This clone was detected only once. V is TRBV7-9 and J is TRBJ2-3; D may be TRBD1 (6 bases). There are 16 residues in the CDR3. The V gene lost 2 bases and the J gene lost 1 base, with 13 bases spanning the gap. CDR1 is SEHNR and CDR2 is FQNEAQ in the germline V gene (reference sequence). Written as DNA, the CDR3 is TGTGCCAGCAGCTTATTGCAGGGACAAGGCACAGATACGCAGTATTTT. It codes for CASSLLQGQGTDTQYF.

This chain links TRBV11-1 with TRBJ1-1; 8 nucleotides line up with TRBD1. With V trimmed by 6 bases and J by 3 bases, 6 bases remained unmatched. Germline V gene data show CDR1 as SGHAT and CDR2 as FQDESV (reference sequence). The CDR3 covers 14 residues. The CDR3 spells CASRDYRGDTEAFF. The CDR3 DNA reads TGTGCCAGCAGGGATTACAGGGGGGACACTGAAGCTTTCTTT.

V and J are TRBV19 and TRBJ2-1; 13 bases agree with TRBD2. Per the germline V gene, CDR1 is LNHDA and CDR2 is SQIVND (reference sequence). J lost 7 bases, V lost 5 bases, and 29 bases had no gene match. This CDR3 is 23 amino acids long. The chain's CDR3 is CASSPETQSTSGRLTTRGNEQFF. The CDR3 region has the DNA TGTGCCAGTAGTCCAGAGACCCAATCGACTAGCGGGAGGCTAACTACCCGCGGGAATGAGCAGTTCTTC. Filled out from reference TRBV19 and TRBJ2-1, the complete variable domain reads DGGITQSPKYLFRKEGQNVTLSCEQNLNHDAMYWYRQDPGQGLRLIYYSQIVNDFQKGDIAEGYSVSREKKESFPLTVTSAQKNPTAFYLCASSPETQSTSGRLTTRGNEQFFGPGTRLTVL.

The chain uses TRBV11-2 and TRBJ2-2; D is uncertain. Germline loops: CDR1 SGHAT, CDR2 FQNNGV. Trimming cost V 6 bases and J 0 bases, with 8 bases left between them. The CDR3 covers 14 residues. Here the CDR3 reads CASRGSANTGELFF. Here the CDR3 DNA reads TGTGCCAGCAGGGGGTCTGCGAACACCGGGGAGCTGTTTTTT.

The chain recombines TRBV10-3 with TRBJ2-7; 9 bases align to TRBD2. The junction had 13 bases not matched to a gene; V was cut back by 5 bases and J by 5 bases. In germline, CDR1 is ENHRY, CDR2 SYGVKD. This CDR3 spans 16 amino acids. This chain's CDR3 is CAISRTLAGTTHEQYF. Here the CDR3 DNA reads TGTGCCATCAGTCGGACCCTAGCGGGAACAACGCACGAGCAGTACTTC.

V usage is TRBV11-2 and J usage is TRBJ2-7, with TRBD1 as a possible D gene (5 bases). There are 17 residues in the CDR3. Germline CDR1 reads SGHAT; CDR2 reads FQNNGV. The V end was cut by 0 bases, the J end by 3 bases, with 18 bases between. The CDR3, as DNA: TGTGCCAGCAGCTTAGATACCGTTCGGACACGAAACTACGAGCAGTACTTC. It yields the protein CASSLDTVRTRNYEQYF. The entire variable domain, with the rest obtained from reference TRBV11-2 and TRBJ2-7, is as follows: EAGVAQSPRYKIIEKRQSVAFWCNPISGHATLYWYQQILGQGPKLLIQFQNNGVVDDSQLPKDRFSAERLKGVDSTLKIQPAKLEDSAVYLCASSLDTVRTRNYEQYFGPGTRLTVT.

This clone was detected a few times. The J gene is TRBJ1-2, the V gene TRBV5-4; D gene unclear. V was shortened by 2 bases and J by 9 bases, with 11 bases between the two germline ends. Germline values: CDR1 SGHNT, CDR2 YYREEE (reference sequence). The CDR3 is made up of 12 amino acids. The CDR3 DNA sequence: TGTGCCAGCAGCTTCGACCAGGAAAGCTACACCTTC. It codes for CASSFDQESYTF.

The chain is built from TRBV6-5 and TRBJ2-2, with 7 nucleotides matching TRBD2. The CDR3 consists of 15 residues. Germline loops: CDR1 MNHEY, CDR2 SVGAGI. V trimming: 7 bases; J trimming: 1 base; junction bases outside the gene matches: 6. The CDR3 spells CASIPASGNTGELFF. Here the CDR3 DNA reads TGTGCCAGCATTCCGGCTAGCGGGAACACCGGGGAGCTGTTTTTT.

The chain couples TRBV7-9 to TRBJ2-5, with 10 bases matching TRBD2. The V and J ends lost 0 bases and 1 base, in that order; junction bases with no gene match: 2. This CDR3 has 16 residues. CDR1 is SEHNR, CDR2 FQNEAQ, per germline (reference sequence). CDR3 region: CASSLATSGIQETQYF. The CDR3 nucleotides are TGTGCCAGCAGCTTAGCCACTAGCGGGATCCAAGAGACCCAGTACTTC.

This chain connects TRBV9 to TRBJ2-2; 10 bases are a match to TRBD2. Per the germline V gene, CDR1 is SGDLS and CDR2 is YYNGEE. The CDR3 covers 16 residues. Trimming removed 0 bases from V and 3 bases from J; junction bases left unmatched: 2. In nucleotides, the CDR3 is TGTGCCAGCAGCGTAGGGACTAGCGGATACACCGGGGAGCTGTTTTTT. Its translation is CASSVGTSGYTGELFF.

V gene TRBV3-1 (or the pseudogene TRBV3-2) combines with J gene TRBJ1-5; no firm D call. The V and J ends lost 5 bases and 1 base respectively, with 12 bases between them. The V gene's germline CDR1 is LGHDT and CDR2 YNNKEL (reference sequence). The CDR3 runs 15 residues. CDR3 DNA: TGTGCCAGCAGCTCCGGGCCGGGAAGCAATCAGCCCCAGCATTTT. Translation gives CASSSGPGSNQPQHF.

The V and J genes are TRBV7-9 and TRBJ1-6, with unresolved D. Germline V lookup: CDR1 SEHNR, CDR2 FQNEAQ (reference sequence). The CDR3 length is 15 residues. The V and J ends lost 1 base and 5 bases respectively, with 9 bases between them. The CDR3 bases are TGTGCCAGCAGCTTAGTGGCAGGCCATAATTCACCCCTCCACTTT. Its translation is CASSLVAGHNSPLHF. Full variable domain (rest looked up from reference TRBV7-9 and TRBJ1-6): DTGVSQNPRHKITKRGQNVTFRCDPISEHNRLYWYRQTLGQGPEFLTYFQNEAQLEKSRLLSDRFSAERPKGSFSTLEIQRTEQGDSAMYLCASSLVAGHNSPLHFGNGTRLTVT.

The V call is TRBV7-3, the J call TRBJ1-1; D unresolved. V shed 5 bases and J shed 8 bases, with 15 bases lying between them. This CDR3 has 13 amino acids. Germline V CDR1 and CDR2: SGHTA, FQGTGA. In nucleotides, the CDR3 is TGTGCCAGCAGCACTGAGCGGACGGGAGAAGCTTTCTTT. Protein: CASSTERTGEAFF.